The rows below give T cell receptor beta chains drawn from one sample of a study of cytomegalovirus exposure and HLA in healthy donors. TCRdb's table, derived via immunoSEQ multiplex PCR, lists solely in-frame clones and lacks some. The table has around 76,000 clones, about 70% seen once; the top ten hold 7.5% to 8%. Sequencing was done on a sample of PBMCs. These receptors all come from a man aged 35 to 55 in good health and CMV-seropositive. Both conserved end residues are part of each CDR3. A D gene is named only where the DNA matches it firmly. Clone sizes are given selectively: once, few, many, or a class where the clone is expanded.

J: TRBJ2-5; V: TRBV19; D: .; size: .; CDR3: CASSIRRGSETQYF; DNA: TGTGCCAGTAGTATACGGAGGGGATCAGAGACCCAGTACTTC
J: TRBJ2-7; V: TRBV28; D: TRBD1; size: few; CDR3: CASSFSGQGAYEQYF; DNA: TGTGCCAGCAGTTTTTCCGGACAGGGGGCATACGAGCAGTACTTC
J: TRBJ1-3; V: TRBV30; D: .; size: .; CDR3: CAWHPRTAGNTIYF; DNA: TGTGCCTGGCATCCCAGGACAGCTGGAAACACCATATATTTT
J: TRBJ1-1; V: TRBV18; D: .; size: .; CDR3: CASSQSTIKNTEAFF; DNA: TGTGCCAGCTCACAGTCTACTATTAAGAACACTGAAGCTTTCTTT
J: TRBJ1-1; V: TRBV6-5; D: .; size: .; CDR3: CASARDTTEAFF; DNA: TGTGCCAGCGCTCGGGACACCACTGAAGCTTTCTTT
J: TRBJ2-3; V: TRBV27; D: TRBD1; size: medium-sized; CDR3: CASSHRGPQDTQYF; DNA: TGTGCCAGCAGTCACAGGGGACCGCAGGATACGCAGTATTTT
J: TRBJ2-7; V: TRBV5-1; D: .; size: .; CDR3: CASSLVSGNPEQYF; DNA: TGCGCCAGCAGCTTGGTGTCAGGGAATCCCGAGCAGTACTTC
J: TRBJ1-3; V: TRBV4-2; D: .; size: many; CDR3: CASSQGGEGSGNTIYF; DNA: TGTGCCAGCAGCCAAGGCGGGGAGGGTTCTGGAAACACCATATATTTT
J: TRBJ2-1; V: TRBV9; D: TRBD2; size: .; CDR3: CASSVDPAGSYNEQFF; DNA: TGTGCCAGCAGCGTAGATCCAGCGGGAAGTTACAATGAGCAGTTCTTC
J: TRBJ2-1; V: TRBV29-1; D: .; size: .; CDR3: CSVEGTEDSIYNEQFF; DNA: TGCAGCGTTGAGGGGACCGAGGACAGCATCTACAATGAGCAGTTCTTC
J: TRBJ1-6; V: TRBV11-2; D: .; size: .; CDR3: CASSLDQEGSYNSPLHF; DNA: TGTGCCAGCAGCTTAGATCAGGAGGGCTCCTATAATTCACCCCTCCACTTT
J: TRBJ1-5; V: TRBV10-1; D: TRBD1; size: .; CDR3: CARTGIYSNQPQHF; DNA: TGCGCCAGGACAGGGATTTATAGCAATCAGCCCCAGCATTTT
J: TRBJ1-2; V: TRBV30; D: .; size: .; CDR3: CAWNPTGSNYGYTF; DNA: TGTGCCTGGAACCCAACCGGGTCTAACTATGGCTACACCTTC
J: TRBJ1-5; V: TRBV7-2; D: .; size: .; CDR3: CASSLVPIGRRHQPQHF; DNA: TGTGCCAGCAGCTTAGTCCCCATCGGCAGGCGACATCAGCCCCAGCATTTT
J: TRBJ1-2; V: TRBV10-3; D: .; size: .; CDR3: CAISEDSRNGYTF; DNA: TGTGCCATCAGTGAGGACAGCAGGAATGGCTACACCTTC
J: TRBJ2-2; V: TRBV27; D: .; size: .; CDR3: CASSLIPHTGELFF; DNA: TGTGCCAGCAGTCTAATACCGCACACCGGGGAGCTGTTTTTT
J: TRBJ2-1; V: TRBV7-9; D: TRBD1; size: .; CDR3: CASSSSEGQGIYEQFF; DNA: TGTGCCAGCAGCTCTAGTGAGGGACAGGGTATATACGAGCAGTTCTTC
J: TRBJ2-1; V: TRBV7-2; D: TRBD2; size: .; CDR3: CASSPSSGIVYEQFF; DNA: TGTGCCAGCAGCCCCTCTAGCGGGATAGTCTATGAGCAGTTCTTC
J: TRBJ1-5; V: TRBV30; D: TRBD1; size: .; CDR3: CAWSGGQGEWPQHF; DNA: TGTGCCTGGAGTGGAGGACAGGGTGAATGGCCCCAGCATTTT
J: TRBJ2-7; V: TRBV2; D: TRBD1; size: .; CDR3: CASSSSSGTVAYEQYF; DNA: TGTGCCAGCTCCTCCTCATCCGGGACAGTAGCCTACGAGCAGTACTTC
J: TRBJ1-2; V: TRBV5-1; D: TRBD1; size: .; CDR3: CASSLGQDFYGYTF; DNA: TGCGCCAGCAGCCTGGGACAGGACTTCTATGGCTACACCTTC
J: TRBJ1-5; V: TRBV28; D: TRBD1; size: .; CDR3: CASSLGDRNNQPQHF; DNA: TGTGCCAGCAGTTTGGGGGACAGAAATAATCAGCCCCAGCATTTT
J: TRBJ1-4; V: TRBV10-3; D: .; size: few; CDR3: CAISESPAGNEKLFF; DNA: TGTGCCATCAGTGAGTCGCCAGCAGGCAATGAAAAACTGTTTTTT
J: TRBJ1-3; V: TRBV19; D: .; size: .; CDR3: CASSTGNLVSGNTIYF; DNA: TGTGCCAGTAGTACGGGAAATCTCGTCTCTGGAAACACCATATATTTT
J: TRBJ2-1; V: TRBV18; D: .; size: once; CDR3: CASSPPLASLSYNEQFF; DNA: TGTGCCAGCTCACCTCCTTTAGCCTCCCTCTCCTACAATGAGCAGTTCTTC
J: TRBJ1-2; V: TRBV5-1; D: .; size: few; CDR3: CASSLIPGQKDYGYTF; DNA: TGCGCCAGCAGCCTAATTCCGGGACAAAAGGACTATGGCTACACCTTC
J: TRBJ2-2; V: TRBV11-3; D: TRBD1; size: few; CDR3: CASSLAGQGAGELFF; DNA: TGTGCCAGCAGCTTAGCGGGACAGGGGGCCGGGGAGCTGTTTTTT
J: TRBJ1-1; V: TRBV7-2; D: TRBD1; size: few; CDR3: CASSPPDRSLAFF; DNA: TGTGCCAGCAGCCCCCCGGACAGGAGTTTGGCTTTCTTT
J: TRBJ1-1; V: TRBV5-1; D: TRBD1; size: .; CDR3: CASSSNRGLGTEAFF; DNA: TGCGCCAGCAGCTCGAACAGGGGCCTTGGGACTGAAGCTTTCTTT
J: TRBJ1-1; V: TRBV7-9; D: .; size: .; CDR3: CASSQTMNTEAFF; DNA: TGTGCCAGCAGCCAAACTATGAACACTGAAGCTTTCTTT
J: TRBJ2-7; V: TRBV28; D: TRBD1; size: few; CDR3: CASIGGGYEQYF; DNA: TGTGCCAGCATAGGGGGCGGCTACGAGCAGTACTTC
J: TRBJ1-1; V: TRBV5-1; D: TRBD1; size: .; CDR3: CASSLQGARGTEAFF; DNA: TGCGCCAGCAGCTTACAGGGGGCCAGGGGGACTGAAGCTTTCTTT
J: TRBJ2-7; V: TRBV7-2; D: .; size: .; CDR3: CASSPRPPRSHEQYF; DNA: TGTGCCAGCAGCCCTAGGCCCCCAAGGTCTCACGAGCAGTACTTC
J: TRBJ2-6; V: TRBV15; D: .; size: .; CDR3: CATSRTGTDGANVLTF; DNA: TGTGCCACCAGCAGAACAGGGACGGACGGGGCCAACGTCCTGACTTTC
J: TRBJ1-5; V: TRBV2; D: TRBD1; size: .; CDR3: CASSPGTGGQPQHF; DNA: TGTGCCAGCAGCCCGGGGACAGGGGGTCAGCCCCAGCATTTT
J: TRBJ2-7; V: TRBV6-5; D: .; size: .; CDR3: CASRKGGQSYEQYF; DNA: TGTGCCAGCAGAAAGGGGGGACAGTCATACGAGCAGTACTTC
J: TRBJ1-2; V: TRBV5-4; D: .; size: .; CDR3: CASSRDSNYGYTF; DNA: TGTGCCAGCAGCCGAGACAGTAACTATGGCTACACCTTC
J: TRBJ1-1; V: TRBV18; D: .; size: .; CDR3: CASSPRSTAEAFF; DNA: TGTGCCAGCTCACCAAGATCGACAGCTGAAGCTTTCTTT
J: TRBJ2-7; V: TRBV10-3; D: .; size: .; CDR3: CATSSTAPYEQYF; DNA: TGTGCCACCTCTTCGACAGCGCCCTACGAGCAGTACTTC
J: TRBJ2-3; V: TRBV29-1; D: TRBD1; size: few; CDR3: CSVETGVDSTDTQYF; DNA: TGCAGCGTTGAAACAGGGGTTGATAGCACAGATACGCAGTATTTT